In this sample, the clone carrying this T cell receptor beta chain turned up a few times. Its antigen is not identified. CDR1 and CDR2 (germline): SGHNT, YYREEE (reference sequence). Trimming removed 3 bases from V and 5 bases from J; junction bases left unmatched: 10. The CDR3 consists of 15 residues. The data belong to a study of cytomegalovirus exposure and HLA in healthy donors. The PCR had 60 Vbeta and 13 Jbeta primers. Data came from immunoSEQ multiplex PCR; TCRdb stores just in-frame clones and leaves some out. The table records about 130,000 clones, around four fifths of them present only once. The study's findings and limits: Investigators reported about 160 TCR beta chains as tied to cytomegalovirus. Rates of TCR association differed by HLA locus in a later analysis, with DRB1 highest and HLA-C lowest.

The source of this sequence is a man aged 25-45 years in good health and CMV-seropositive. The gene calls are TRBV5-4 and TRBJ2-7, with 8 bases lining up with TRBD2. Sample: PBMCs. CDR3 nucleotides: TGTGCCAGCAGCTCCGGCGGGAGGCCCAGGAACGAGCAGTACTTC. It is translated as CASSSGGRPRNEQYF. Supplemented by reference TRBV5-4 and TRBJ2-7, the full variable domain reads ETGVTQSPTHLIKTRGQQVTLRCSSQSGHNTVSWYQQALGQGPQFIFQYYREEENGRGNFPPRFSGLQFPNYSSELNVNALELDDSALYLCASSSGGRPRNEQYFGPGTRLTVT.